The next 18 T cell receptor beta chains were all read from a single sample in a study of OX40 agonist ivuxolimab in advanced cancers. Generated by immunoSEQ multiplex PCR, the TCRdb table keeps only in-frame clones and is missing some. The table includes 50,000 to 65,000 clones, nearly 90% detected once. The source was CD4+ or CD8+ T cells sorted from blood, collected in a trial of the OX40 agonist ivuxolimab. All receptors derive from an adult with an advanced solid tumor such as melanoma, head and neck, liver or kidney cancer.

The V and J genes are TRBV7-6 and TRBJ2-7; D possibly matches TRBD1 or TRBD2 (5 bases each). CDR3 size: 16 residues. V lost 1 base and J lost 3, with 16 bases in between. Germline-derived CDR1 and CDR2 are SGHVS and FNYEAQ. The CDR3 bases are TGTGCCAGCAGCTTAGACTCCGGGGACCGATACTACGAGCAGTACTTC. Encoded protein: CASSLDSGDRYYEQYF.

CDR3 loop: CASSQGLFYEQYF. The CDR3 DNA sequence: TGTGCCAGCAGCCAGGGACTTTTCTACGAGCAGTACTTC. The chain uses TRBV27 and TRBJ2-7, with D perhaps matching TRBD2 (6 bases). Germline V CDR1 and CDR2: MNHEY, SMNVEV (reference sequence). V was clipped by 6 bases and J by 3 bases, with 12 bases between them. The CDR3 is 13 residues long.

The chain combines TRBV6-1 with TRBJ1-5; the D gene is possibly TRBD1 (6 bases). V dropped 5 bases and J dropped 4 bases, with 15 bases sitting between them. CDR1 is MNHNS and CDR2 is SASEGT in the germline V gene. The CDR3 is made up of 15 amino acids. The CDR3 DNA reads as TGTGCCAGCAGTCCCGGGACACCCACTAATCAGCCCCAGCATTTT. Translation: CASSPGTPTNQPQHF.

The CDR3 region is CASSPRAFGEKLFF. Here the CDR3 DNA reads TGTGCCAGCAGCCCCAGGGCTTTCGGTGAAAAACTGTTTTTT. V usage is TRBV7-2 and J usage is TRBJ1-4; a weak D match, TRBD1 (5 bases). Looked up from germline, CDR1 is SGHTA and CDR2 is FQGNSA. The CDR3 runs to 14 residues. The germline V and J ends were trimmed by 5 bases and 7 bases, with 14 bases remaining between them.

The chain combines TRBV5-6 with TRBJ1-6; weak D call: TRBD1 (6 bases). The V end was cut by 5 bases, the J end by 5 bases, with 14 bases between. CDR3 length: 15 residues. Germline CDR1 is SGHDT and CDR2 is YYEEEE. The CDR3 sequence: CASRSKDSHNSPLHF. The CDR3 DNA is TGTGCCAGCAGATCTAAGGACAGCCATAATTCACCCCTCCACTTT.

The V call is TRBV5-1, the J call TRBJ2-7; maybe TRBD2 (6 bases). The CDR3 spans 17 residues. Trimming removed 4 bases from V and 7 bases from J, with 27 bases in between. Looked up from germline, CDR1 is SGHRS and CDR2 is YFSETQ. The CDR3 region is CASSLAEWGRAEGEQYF. CDR3 DNA sequence: TGCGCCAGCAGCCTCGCCGAGTGGGGCAGGGCGGAGGGTGAGCAGTACTTC. The whole variable domain, filled in from reference TRBV5-1 and TRBJ2-7, reads KAGVTQTPRYLIKTRGQQVTLSCSPISGHRSVSWYQQTPGQGLQFLFEYFSETQRNKGNFPGRFSGRQFSNSRSEMNVSTLELGDSALYLCASSLAEWGRAEGEQYFGPGTRLTVT.

V gene TRBV28 combines with J gene TRBJ1-1; D gene unclear. Germline CDR1 is MDHEN and CDR2 is SYDVKM. V was trimmed by 3 bases and J by 4 bases, leaving 9 bases between them. The CDR3 consists of 13 residues. The CDR3, as DNA: TGTGCCAGCAGTTTCTGGGTCGTCACTGAAGCTTTCTTT. Protein: CASSFWVVTEAFF.

Judged by abundance, this clone is medium-sized (0.01 to 0.1%). In DNA form, the CDR3 reads TGTGCCAGCACCGAGGGCACGTCAGGGGAAGCTTTCTTT. This codes for CASTEGTSGEAFF. This chain links TRBV6-1 with TRBJ1-1; TRBD1 might be the D (5 bases). This CDR3 contains 13 residues. CDR1 and CDR2 (germline): MNHNS, SASEGT. Trimming removed 7 bases at V and 8 bases at J, with 17 bases between.

The chain recombines TRBV27 with TRBJ2-7; D remains ambiguous. Germline CDR1 is MNHEY and CDR2 is SMNVEV (reference sequence). Trimming took 6 bases from V and 0 from J, leaving 15 bases between them. CDR3 size: 15 residues. The DNA for the CDR3 is TGTGCCAGCAGACCCGGACCTACGAGCTCCTACGAGCAGTACTTC. It is translated as CASRPGPTSSYEQYF.

This chain connects TRBV6-6 to TRBJ2-2; D remains unclear. The V and J ends lost 0 bases and 7 bases respectively, with 6 bases between them. In germline, CDR1 is MNHNY, CDR2 SVGAGI (reference sequence). The CDR3 is 13 amino acids. The CDR3 loop is CASSYSGYGELFF. The CDR3 nucleotides are TGTGCCAGCAGTTACTCCGGGTACGGGGAGCTGTTTTTT.

The chain carries TRBV27 and TRBJ1-5; TRBD1 matches at 9 bases. This CDR3 comprises 15 residues. Losses at the gene ends were 6 bases for V and 13 bases for J; bases not matched to a gene: 16. Germline V gene lookup returns CDR1 MNHEY and CDR2 SMNVEV (reference sequence). CDR3 coding DNA: TGTGCCAGCAGCCCCCCCGGGACAGGGCCCCTTAGTCAGCATTTT. Residues: CASSPPGTGPLSQHF.

The chain joins TRBV7-9 to TRBJ2-1; 7 nucleotides agree with TRBD1. The V gene end was trimmed by 8 bases and the J gene end by 7 bases; junction bases not matched to a gene: 14. Germline values: CDR1 SEHNR, CDR2 FQNEAQ (reference sequence). CDR3 length: 15 residues. The CDR3 DNA follows: TGTGCCAGCTGCAGTCGGGCAGGGGGTTTGAATGAGCAGTTCTTC. Amino acid sequence: CASCSRAGGLNEQFF.

The chain combines TRBV28 with TRBJ2-1; tentatively, D is TRBD2 (7 bases). Germline lookup yields CDR1 MDHEN and CDR2 SYDVKM. Trimming shortened V by 7 bases and J by 0 bases, and 19 bases separated the two germline ends. The CDR3 is 17 amino acids. CDR3 sequence reads: CASTGESGTISYNEQFF. In DNA, the CDR3 is TGTGCCAGCACGGGGGAGAGCGGGACAATCTCCTACAATGAGCAGTTCTTC.

V usage is TRBV7-6 and J usage is TRBJ2-1, with 9 bases lining up with TRBD2. J was trimmed by 4 bases and V by 5 bases; bases with no gene match: 3. The CDR3 spans 14 residues. The germline gives CDR1 SGHVS, CDR2 FNYEAQ. The CDR3 protein is CASSPSGKYNEQFF. The CDR3 nucleotides are TGTGCCAGCAGCCCTAGCGGGAAGTACAATGAGCAGTTCTTC.

This sequence joins TRBV27 and TRBJ2-7; TRBD2 agrees at 11 bases. The CDR3 spans 16 residues. Germline values: CDR1 MNHEY, CDR2 SMNVEV (reference sequence). Germline trimming cut 4 bases from V and 3 bases from J; bases unmatched to any gene: 8. CDR3 protein: CASSSDKLAGDYEQYF. The CDR3 DNA is TGTGCCAGCAGTTCCGACAAACTAGCGGGAGACTACGAGCAGTACTTC.

The J gene is TRBJ2-1, the V gene TRBV27; 12 nucleotides line up with TRBD2. The germline V gene has CDR1 MNHEY and CDR2 SMNVEV (reference sequence). J gave up 6 bases and V 6 bases, and 0 bases lay outside the gene matches. The CDR3 is made up of 13 amino acids. CDR3 nucleotide sequence: TGTGCCAGCAGGACTAGCGGGAGCAATGAGCAGTTCTTC. It encodes CASRTSGSNEQFF.

The chain carries TRBV7-8 and TRBJ1-1, with unresolved D. Germline V gene data show CDR1 as SGHVS and CDR2 as FQNEAQ. CDR3 length: 15 amino acids. Trimming took off 3 bases at V and 4 bases at J, with 15 bases between the two ends. CDR3 DNA: TGTGCCAGCAGCTTGGCTGGGGTTGTATCCACTGAAGCTTTCTTT. It codes for CASSLAGVVSTEAFF. The whole variable domain, filled in from reference TRBV7-8 and TRBJ1-1, reads GAGVSQSPRYKVAKRGQDVALRCDPISGHVSLFWYQQALGQGPEFLTYFQNEAQLDKSGLPSDRFFAERPEGSVSTLKIQRTQQEDSAVYLCASSLAGVVSTEAFFGQGTRLTVV.

This chain joins TRBV6-1 and TRBJ2-7, with 11 bases identical to TRBD2. The ends lost 6 bases at V and 4 bases at J; junction bases unmatched: 5. Germline values: CDR1 MNHNS, CDR2 SASEGT. CDR3 length: 14 amino acids. This chain's CDR3 is CASRPGLAVYEQYF. CDR3 nucleotides: TGTGCCAGCAGACCGGGACTAGCGGTATACGAGCAGTACTTC.